Included here is one T cell receptor (beta chain) sequence, with context. This sample stems from a study of T cell changes during pregnancy in multiple sclerosis. The repertoire was sequenced with immunoSEQ multiplex PCR; TCRdb's copy has only in-frame clones and lacks some. The table has about 44,000 clones, more than 90% seen once. The receptor was isolated from a female donor with multiple sclerosis, enrolled in a pregnancy study. The input for sequencing was CD4+ T cells from peripheral blood mononuclear cells, taken in the first trimester of pregnancy.

CDR3 nucleotide sequence: TGTGCCAGCAGCTTACCCATTTTTAGCGGGAGGGCTAACGAGCAGTACTTC. Its translation is CASSLPIFSGRANEQYF. The chain recombines TRBV7-2 with TRBJ2-7; 11 positions agree with TRBD2. CDR1 and CDR2 (germline): SGHTA, FQGNSA. J gave up 5 bases and V 2 bases, and 11 bases lay outside the gene matches. The CDR3 has 17 residues.